This T cell receptor beta chain was retrieved from a study of T cell responses to AZD1222 COVID-19 vaccine. Whole-study results and caveats: When two AZD1222 doses had been given, Spike-specific TCR breadth and depth rose. Only six or seven AZD1222 recipients were seropositive at baseline. Spike was spanned by vaccine-associated CD4 TCRs, which were dominant at 160-218 and 743-854.

Comments on this clone: Its antigen is not identified.

Sequencing used immunoSEQ multiplex PCR; TCRdb keeps in-frame clones, though not all of them. This table holds some 200,000 clones, 85% to 95% found once. The CDR3 consists of 12 residues. Trimming pared 6 bases from V and 6 bases from J, leaving 11 bases between. The receptor's source is an adult in good health. J is TRBJ1-1 and V is TRBV12-3 or TRBV12-4; no clear D. The sample here was peripheral blood, taken on day 0 of AZD1222 vaccination. DNA for the CDR3: TGTGCCAGCAGCCCGTACTCTTCTGAAGCTTTCTTT. Its translation: CASSPYSSEAFF.